Each of the 32 T cell receptor beta chains below was sequenced from the same sample in a study of cytomegalovirus exposure and HLA in healthy donors. In the PCR, 60 Vbeta and 13 Jbeta primers were used. Clones were sequenced by immunoSEQ multiplex PCR, and TCRdb holds only the in-frame ones, with some missing. The table includes roughly 100,000 clones, 60% to 85% detected once. The sequenced material came from PBMCs. The receptors originated from a man between 35 and 55 years old in good health and CMV-seronegative.

This chain joins TRBV4-2 and TRBJ2-3; 14 bases are a match to TRBD2. The CDR3 consists of 16 residues. CDR1 and CDR2 from the germline V gene are LGHNA and YNFKEQ. V dropped 4 bases and J dropped 6; count of bases not matched to a gene: 6. Here the CDR3 reads CASSRGLAGAVDTQYF. The CDR3 nucleotides read TGTGCCAGCAGCCGGGGACTAGCGGGGGCCGTGGATACGCAGTATTTT.

The chain carries TRBV5-1 and TRBJ2-4; 7 bases fit TRBD2. Trimming at V came to 0 bases and at J to 5 bases, leaving 2 bases not matched to a gene. CDR1 SGHRS and CDR2 YFSETQ come from the germline V gene. The CDR3 extends over 14 amino acids. The CDR3 loop reads CASSLAAGENIQYF. As DNA, the CDR3 is TGCGCCAGCAGCTTGGCCGCGGGAGAAAACATTCAGTACTTC.

The chain employs TRBV28 and TRBJ2-2, with 9 bases lining up with TRBD2. Germline values: CDR1 MDHEN, CDR2 SYDVKM. After removal of 6 bases from V and 4 bases from J, the junction contained 9 bases not matched to a gene. CDR3 length: 16 residues. The CDR3 nucleotides read TGTGCCAGCAGGCCGGCGGGAGCGGGGGGCACCGGGGAGCTGTTTTTT. Its translation is CASRPAGAGGTGELFF.

A few counts support this clone. This rearrangement joins TRBV6-5 to TRBJ1-5, with D unclear. The germline V gene encodes CDR1 MNHEY and CDR2 SVGAGI. V was shortened by 5 bases and J by 2 bases, with 10 bases between the two germline ends. This CDR3 has 14 residues. The CDR3 DNA reads as TGTGCCAGCAGTGGCCCCTTGGGCAATCAGCCCCAGCATTTT. Amino acid sequence: CASSGPLGNQPQHF.

This chain uses TRBV5-1 with TRBJ1-2, with 7 bases matching TRBD1. V gave up 4 bases and J gave up 2 bases; unmatched junction bases: 5. Germline CDR1 reads SGHRS; CDR2 reads YFSETQ. CDR3 length equals 14 residues. In DNA form, the CDR3 reads TGCGCCAGCAGCCGTGGACAGGAAAACTATGGCTACACCTTC. Amino acid sequence: CASSRGQENYGYTF. Looking up the rest from reference TRBV5-1 and TRBJ1-2 gives the full variable domain: KAGVTQTPRYLIKTRGQQVTLSCSPISGHRSVSWYQQTPGQGLQFLFEYFSETQRNKGNFPGRFSGRQFSNSRSEMNVSTLELGDSALYLCASSRGQENYGYTFGSGTRLTVV.

The V and J genes are TRBV15 and TRBJ2-1; 7 bases line up with TRBD2. Trimming removed 1 base from V and 8 bases from J; junction bases left unmatched: 5. CDR3 length: 14 residues. Germline V gene data show CDR1 as LNHNV and CDR2 as YYDKDF (reference sequence). CDR3 sequence: CATSRGAGSDEQFF. The CDR3 nucleotides read TGTGCCACCAGCAGAGGAGCGGGAAGCGATGAGCAGTTCTTC. The variable domain in full, completed from reference TRBV15 and TRBJ2-1, reads DAMVIQNPRYQVTQFGKPVTLSCSQTLNHNVMYWYQQKSSQAPKLLFHYYDKDFNNEADTPDNFQSRRPNTSFCFLDIRSPGLGDTAMYLCATSRGAGSDEQFFGPGTRLTVL.

In this sample, this clone turned up a few times. The chain joins TRBV5-1 to TRBJ2-3, with TRBD2 matching over 13 bases. V gave up 4 bases and J gave up 1 base; unmatched junction bases: 3. The CDR3 has 16 residues. Per germline, CDR1 SGHRS and CDR2 YFSETQ. CDR3 sequence: CASSLTSGRRTDTQYF. In DNA form, the CDR3 reads TGCGCCAGCAGCCTGACTAGCGGGAGGCGCACAGATACGCAGTATTTT.

This clone was seen a handful of times. The J gene is TRBJ1-1, the V gene TRBV7-9; D may be TRBD1 (6 bases). This CDR3 is 15 amino acids long. V was trimmed by 3 bases and J by 0 bases, leaving 11 bases between them. Germline-derived CDR1 and CDR2 are SEHNR and FQNEAQ (reference sequence). The CDR3 sequence: CASSFPRGMNTEAFF. The CDR3, as DNA: TGTGCCAGCAGCTTCCCCAGGGGCATGAACACTGAAGCTTTCTTT.

The rearrangement links TRBV6-5 to TRBJ2-2; no reliable D call. From germline, CDR1 is MNHEY and CDR2 SVGAGI. V lost 4 bases, J lost 1 base, and 10 bases lay in between. This CDR3 region has 15 residues. In nucleotides, the CDR3 is TGTGCCAGCAGTTTCAGAGACATGAACACCGGGGAGCTGTTTTTT. This codes for CASSFRDMNTGELFF.

This chain links TRBV6-5 with TRBJ2-7, with D possibly being TRBD2 (5 bases). Germline loops: CDR1 MNHEY, CDR2 SVGAGI. The CDR3 is made up of 15 amino acids. The V end was cut by 2 bases, the J end by 5 bases, with 16 bases between. The CDR3, as DNA: TGTGCCAGCAGTTACGGCGGGCCGACCTTCGACGAGCAGTACTTC. Translating gives CASSYGGPTFDEQYF.

This clone was counted only a few times. The rearrangement joins TRBV13 to TRBJ2-5; 8 positions agree with TRBD2. This CDR3 comprises 15 residues. Germline lookup yields CDR1 PRHDT and CDR2 FYEKMQ (reference sequence). V shed 3 bases, J shed 1 base, and the junction held 4 bases outside the gene matches. The chain's CDR3 is CASSFGTSPQETQYF. In DNA, the CDR3 is TGTGCCAGCAGCTTCGGGACTAGTCCCCAAGAGACCCAGTACTTC. Full variable domain (rest looked up from reference TRBV13 and TRBJ2-5): AAGVIQSPRHLIKEKRETATLKCYPIPRHDTVYWYQQGPGQDPQFLISFYEKMQSDKGSIPDRFSAQQFSDYHSELNMSSLELGDSALYFCASSFGTSPQETQYFGPGTRLLVL.

The rearrangement uses TRBV6-5 and TRBJ2-1; the match to TRBD2 covers 9 bases. Germline assignment: CDR1 MNHEY and CDR2 SVGAGI. This CDR3 has 15 residues. The trim removed 1 base at V and 9 bases at J, leaving 7 bases unmatched. CDR3 sequence reads: CASSYYAGGPGEQFF. The DNA for the CDR3 is TGTGCCAGCAGTTACTACGCGGGAGGGCCAGGTGAGCAGTTCTTC.

The chain uses TRBV15 and TRBJ2-2; the D gene is possibly TRBD1 (5 bases). The V and J ends lost 2 bases and 3 bases respectively, with 16 bases between them. The CDR3 spans 17 residues. Germline assignment: CDR1 LNHNV and CDR2 YYDKDF (reference sequence). CDR3 residues: CATSRRSRGGYTGELFF. For the CDR3, the DNA is TGTGCCACCAGCAGAAGGAGTAGGGGTGGTTACACCGGGGAGCTGTTTTTT.

The CDR3 nucleotides are TGTGCCAGCAGTTACAGGACTAGCGGGAGATACGAGCAGTACTTC. This translates into CASSYRTSGRYEQYF. This rearrangement joins TRBV6-6 to TRBJ2-7, with TRBD2 identical over 13 bases. With 2 bases clipped from V and 4 bases from J, the junction kept 2 bases outside the gene matches. The germline V gene encodes CDR1 MNHNY and CDR2 SVGAGI (reference sequence). CDR3 length equals 15 residues.

In its sample, this clone was seen a few times. The CDR3 loop reads CASSLMISKPQHF. The CDR3 region has the DNA TGTGCCAGTAGCCTCATGATCAGTAAGCCCCAGCATTTT. The chain combines TRBV19 with TRBJ1-5; unclear D gene. CDR1 is LNHDA, CDR2 SQIVND, per germline (reference sequence). V was shortened by 6 bases and J by 8 bases, with 14 bases between the two germline ends. This CDR3 is 13 amino acids long.

CDR3 sequence reads: CASSYSRQRAIEQFF. In nucleotides, the CDR3 is TGTGCCAGCAGTTACTCGAGACAGCGAGCGATTGAGCAGTTCTTC. The chain carries TRBV6-5 and TRBJ2-1; a weak D match, TRBD1 (5 bases). V dropped 0 bases and J dropped 9 bases, with 15 bases sitting between them. The germline CDR1 and CDR2 sequences are MNHEY and SVGAGI. The length of the CDR3 is 15 residues.

This chain uses TRBV5-1 with TRBJ2-1, with no clear D. CDR1 is SGHRS and CDR2 is YFSETQ in the germline V gene. V was clipped by 0 bases and J by 8 bases, with 3 bases between them. The CDR3 consists of 11 residues. Here the CDR3 DNA reads TGCGCCAGCAGCTTGGCGTATGAGCAGTTCTTC. It is translated as CASSLAYEQFF.

DNA of the CDR3: TGTGCCAGCAGCCCTCCGGCAGGGGGCGCTGAGGGCTACACCTTC. This translates into CASSPPAGGAEGYTF. The J gene is TRBJ1-2, the V gene TRBV7-9, with 8 bases lining up with TRBD1. From germline, CDR1 is SEHNR and CDR2 FQNEAQ (reference sequence). J gave up 8 bases and V 5 bases, and 13 bases lay outside the gene matches. This CDR3 spans 15 amino acids. Using reference TRBV7-9 and TRBJ1-2 for the parts outside the CDR3, the full variable domain is DTGVSQNPRHKITKRGQNVTFRCDPISEHNRLYWYRQTLGQGPEFLTYFQNEAQLEKSRLLSDRFSAERPKGSFSTLEIQRTEQGDSAMYLCASSPPAGGAEGYTFGSGTRLTVV.

The chain links TRBV10-3 to TRBJ1-1; TRBD1 might be the D (6 bases). This CDR3 has 14 amino acids. V lost 0 bases to trimming and J lost 4 bases, with 9 bases between them. Germline CDR1 reads ENHRY; CDR2 reads SYGVKD. CDR3 DNA sequence: TGTGCCATCAGTGAGTCGGGGGCGGCCACTGAAGCTTTCTTT. Its protein is CAISESGAATEAFF.

This clone was counted a single time. The rearrangement joins TRBV28 to TRBJ1-5, with D maybe TRBD1 (5 bases). Germline V gene sequence: CDR1 MDHEN, CDR2 SYDVKM. CDR3 length: 15 amino acids. V lost 6 bases, J lost 2 bases, and 14 bases lay in between. CDR3 region: CASRRGLWGNQPQHF. CDR3 coding DNA: TGTGCCAGCAGAAGGGGACTTTGGGGCAATCAGCCCCAGCATTTT. The variable domain in full, with the rest retrieved from reference TRBV28 and TRBJ1-5, is DVKVTQSSRYLVKRTGEKVFLECVQDMDHENMFWYRQDPGLGLRLIYFSYDVKMKEKGDIPEGYSVSREKKERFSLILESASTNQTSMYLCASRRGLWGNQPQHFGDGTRLSIL.

This sequence joins TRBV4-1 and TRBJ2-1; TRBD2 is a possible D gene (6 bases). The germline gives CDR1 MGHRA, CDR2 YSYEKL. CDR3 length equals 16 residues. V was trimmed by 1 base and J by 9 bases, leaving 19 bases between them. The CDR3 spells CASSQGLGSSPFEQFF. CDR3 sequence (DNA): TGCGCCAGCAGCCAAGGCCTCGGGAGTTCCCCCTTTGAGCAGTTCTTC.

The sample holds a few counts of this clone. J is TRBJ2-5 and V is TRBV14; 8 nucleotides agree with TRBD2. This CDR3 spans 15 amino acids. CDR1 is SGHDN and CDR2 is FVKESK in the germline V gene. J lost 5 bases, V lost 3 bases, and 8 bases had no gene match. The CDR3: CASSHDGRALETQYF. CDR3 nucleotides: TGTGCCAGCAGCCATGACGGGAGGGCCTTGGAGACCCAGTACTTC.

This clone was counted between two and nine times. The chain carries TRBV19 and TRBJ1-5; tentatively, D is TRBD1 (6 bases). The CDR3 consists of 14 residues. Trimming took 8 bases from V and 6 from J, leaving 17 bases between them. Germline loops: CDR1 LNHDA, CDR2 SQIVND (reference sequence). The CDR3 bases are TGTGCCAGTTCGAATACAGGGTCGGGTCAGCCCCAGCATTTT. Protein: CASSNTGSGQPQHF.

The chain is built from TRBV2 and TRBJ2-6, with D uncertain. Trimming shortened V by 4 bases and J by 0 bases, and 7 bases separated the two germline ends. CDR3 size: 15 residues. CDR1 and CDR2 from the germline V gene are SNHLY and FYNNEI. CDR3 bases: TGTGCCAGCAGTGGGCTAGGCTCTGGGGCCAACGTCCTGACTTTC. Translating it yields CASSGLGSGANVLTF.

Worth noting for this clone: Other DNA variants within this sample encode the same CDR3. The V and J genes are TRBV12-5 and TRBJ1-6; tentative D call: TRBD1 (5 bases). CDR1 is LGHNT, CDR2 FRNRAP, per germline. CDR3 length: 17 residues. V lost 0 bases to trimming and J lost 8 bases, with 17 bases between them. CDR3 in amino acids: CASGLVLGPQRDSPLHF. The CDR3 nucleotides are TGTGCTAGTGGTTTGGTACTGGGGCCGCAAAGGGATTCACCCCTCCACTTT.

This clone was found a few times. V usage is TRBV7-9 and J usage is TRBJ2-5; 8 positions agree with TRBD1. The CDR3 contains 14 residues. Germline trimming cut 5 bases from V and 5 bases from J; bases unmatched to any gene: 7. Germline CDR1 and CDR2: SEHNR and FQNEAQ (reference sequence). CDR3 loop: CASSPTGGRETQYF. The DNA for the CDR3 is TGTGCCAGCAGCCCAACAGGGGGAAGGGAGACCCAGTACTTC.

The CDR3 DNA reads TGCGCCAGCAGCCATGTGCCGAGGATGAACACTGAAGCTTTCTTT. Its protein product is CASSHVPRMNTEAFF. The chain joins TRBV4-3 to TRBJ1-1; D is undetermined. CDR3 length: 15 amino acids. The ends were cut back, 3 bases at V and 0 bases at J, with 11 bases in the middle. Germline lookup yields CDR1 LGHNA and CDR2 YSLEER.

This chain joins TRBV6-5 and TRBJ1-1, with a possible D match to TRBD1 (6 bases). Germline values: CDR1 MNHEY, CDR2 SVGAGI. Trimming removed 8 bases at V and 1 base at J, with 11 bases between. CDR3 length equals 13 residues. The CDR3 DNA follows: TGTGCCAGCGGGGGGGCGGAGAACACTGAAGCTTTCTTT. Its protein product is CASGGAENTEAFF.

The chain is built from TRBV28 and TRBJ2-7, with 7 bases lining up with TRBD1. V was pared by 5 bases and J by 2 bases, with 3 bases of the junction left unmatched. Germline CDR1 reads MDHEN; CDR2 reads SYDVKM. CDR3 length: 13 residues. The CDR3 loop is CASSGQVTYEQYF. CDR3 DNA: TGTGCCAGCAGTGGACAGGTAACCTACGAGCAGTACTTC. Full variable domain (remainder filled in from reference TRBV28 and TRBJ2-7): DVKVTQSSRYLVKRTGEKVFLECVQDMDHENMFWYRQDPGLGLRLIYFSYDVKMKEKGDIPEGYSVSREKKERFSLILESASTNQTSMYLCASSGQVTYEQYFGPGTRLTVT.

The gene calls are TRBV30 and TRBJ1-1; maybe TRBD1 (5 bases). The germline gives CDR1 GTSNPN, CDR2 SVGIG (reference sequence). The V gene lost 5 bases and the J gene lost 4 bases, with 17 bases spanning the gap. CDR3 size: 14 residues. The CDR3 bases are TGTGCCTGGGGTAGGGGTTTAGGGCGCACTGAAGCTTTCTTT. This translates into CAWGRGLGRTEAFF.

V gene TRBV10-3 combines with J gene TRBJ1-2, with a tentative D call TRBD1 (5 bases). This CDR3 contains 13 residues. V gave up 5 bases and J gave up 3 bases, with 10 bases separating them. Germline CDR1 reads ENHRY; CDR2 reads SYGVKD. CDR3 protein: CAISSRVDYGYTF. The CDR3 nucleotides are TGTGCCATCAGTTCCAGGGTGGACTATGGCTACACCTTC.

This chain uses TRBV19 with TRBJ1-1; 7 nucleotides agree with TRBD1. V lost 2 bases and J lost 0; bases outside the gene matches: 3. Germline V lookup: CDR1 LNHDA, CDR2 SQIVND (reference sequence). This CDR3 has 15 amino acids. The chain's CDR3 is CASSISTGLNTEAFF. The CDR3 nucleotides read TGTGCCAGTAGTATATCGACAGGGTTGAACACTGAAGCTTTCTTT.